This TCR beta chain was identified during a study of neoadjuvant anti-PD-1 for oral cavity cancer (dated by TCRdb to the early 2020s). About the study as a whole: Three to four biweekly doses of nivolumab at 3 mg/kg were mostly administered to patients before curative-intent surgical resection. A fourth nivolumab dose was given around day 43 to patients without progression, and definitive surgical resection was performed in those patients on days 50-56. Under RECIST 1.1, patients with complete response, partial response or stable disease were classed as responders, and patients with progression were classed as non-responders. There were 12 patients in the parent correlative cohort, and the response rate was less than 40%. General findings and caveats noted by the study authors: Only three patients per response group were included in the TCR analyses, and larger cohorts for validation were called for by the authors. Higher pretreatment blood TCRbeta clonality and lower post-treatment tumor TCRbeta clonality were correlated with higher pretreatment blood Treg/Th17 ratios. After neoadjuvant nivolumab, non-responders showed significantly higher T cell clonality (Gini index) in PBMCs than responders did.

Points on this clone: Its cognate antigen has yet to be identified. One base away there is no much larger clone; base qualities are not given.

For deep sequencing, PBMC libraries mostly used about 490 ng of input genomic DNA, with six replicates for each sample. TCRbeta libraries were prepared with the immunoSEQ hsTCRbeta kit according to the manufacturer's instructions. Sequencing of the completed libraries took place using an Illumina NovaSeq 6000 S4 flow cell after they had been pooled to around 3 nM. As for how the authors treated the data: The immunoSEQ Analyzer was used for raw data preprocessing and quality control. The analysis was limited to productive rearrangements, and each clonotype was defined by a unique CDR3 amino acid sequence. Repertoire clonality was estimated as the Gini-Simpson index, which was computed with the R package tcR. Gini indices were compared with Student's t test, and associations with tumor size change were assessed by Pearson correlation. Imported from immuneACCESS, the table was reduced by TCRdb to in-frame sequences with V and J called. These copies leave out some clones; in studies compared against another copy, an unresolved V gene accounts for under half, and the cause of the remainder is not known. That table gives V, J and clone size, and the DNA gave D and trimming. For this sample the table gives over 6,000 clones, of which around three fifths were detected only once. The top ten constitute roughly 3% of the sample.

The CDR3 holds 13 amino acids from the cysteine to the phenylalanine. Only the CDR3 part of the read is kept: 39 bases, read in frame from the first base. Trimming at the junction amounts to 1 base on V and 7 bases on J, and the germline ends lie 10 bases apart. Based on the germline V gene, the CDR1 and CDR2 sequences are SGHAT and FQNNGV. This specimen's time point label, per the study, means: after neoadjuvant nivolumab, at surgical resection. The patients had newly diagnosed stage II-IVA oral cavity squamous cell carcinoma and had not received any prior systemic or radiation treatment. Everyone in the cohort had locally advanced, HPV-negative oral cavity squamous cell carcinoma. No culture maintenance or expansion was done, as the peripheral blood mononuclear cells went straight to analysis. Samples were obtained from a longitudinal correlative study of a single-arm phase II trial of neoadjuvant nivolumab in oral cavity squamous cell carcinoma. Genomic DNA-based TCRbeta sequencing was performed on subject-matched pre- and post-treatment PBMCs and tumors from three responders and three non-responders. Peripheral blood mononuclear cells were drawn once before nivolumab treatment and a second time after treatment, when surgery took place. Genomic DNA was isolated from PBMCs using the Maxwell RSC DNA from Cells kit.

The sequence was obtained from a person between 40 and 85 years old with oral cavity squamous cell carcinoma. In this chain, TRBV11-2 is recombined with TRBJ1-1; the D region possibly corresponds to TRBD1 (5 bases align). The sample was PBMCs, taken after nivolumab (anti-PD-1) treatment. The nucleotides read TGTGCCAGCAGCTTAGTAGGGGAGATTGAAGCTTTCTTT. Translated, it gives CASSLVGEIEAFF. Joined to the reference TRBV11-2 and TRBJ1-1 proteins, this CDR3 gives the full variable domain: EAGVAQSPRYKIIEKRQSVAFWCNPISGHATLYWYQQILGQGPKLLIQFQNNGVVDDSQLPKDRFSAERLKGVDSTLKIQPAKLEDSAVYLCASSLVGEIEAFFGQGTRLTVV.